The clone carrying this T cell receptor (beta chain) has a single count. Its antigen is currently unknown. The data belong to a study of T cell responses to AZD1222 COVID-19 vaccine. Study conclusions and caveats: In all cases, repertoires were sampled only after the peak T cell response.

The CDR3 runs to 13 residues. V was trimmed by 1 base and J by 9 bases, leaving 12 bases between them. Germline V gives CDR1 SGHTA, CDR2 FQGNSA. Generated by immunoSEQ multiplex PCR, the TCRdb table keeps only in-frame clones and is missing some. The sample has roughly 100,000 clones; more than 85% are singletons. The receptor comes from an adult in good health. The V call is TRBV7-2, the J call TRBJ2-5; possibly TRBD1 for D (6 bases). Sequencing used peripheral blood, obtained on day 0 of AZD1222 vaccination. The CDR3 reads CASSLVGARAQYF. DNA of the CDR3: TGTGCCAGCAGCTTAGTGGGGGCTCGGGCCCAGTACTTC.